These T cell receptor beta chains were read from a single sample in a study of shared clonotypes between healthy human individuals. Some clones are missing from TCRdb's copy, which holds only in-frame ones; the method was immunoSEQ multiplex PCR. The sample consists of 300,000 to 400,000 clones, about 73% of them appearing once. Input material: memory CD4+ T cells sorted from blood. The receptors were sampled from a man aged 30 to 45 in good health. The CDR3 runs from the conserved cysteine through the conserved F or W. The D gene is left open where the match is weak. Not every row has a clone size; where given, it reads once, few, many or a size class.

>NA|NA|TRBV7-9|TRBJ2-1
CASSFSLGGGYNEQFF
TGTGCCAGCAGCTTCTCTTTAGGGGGAGGCTACAATGAGCAGTTCTTC
>NA|NA|TRBV2|TRBJ2-6
CASGGDRSSGANVLTF
TGTGCCAGCGGGGGGGACAGGTCCTCTGGGGCCAACGTCCTGACTTTC
>TRBD1|NA|TRBV11-2|TRBJ2-7
CASSSLRDSYEQYF
TGTGCCAGCAGTTCCCTCCGGGACAGCTACGAGCAGTACTTC
>NA|NA|TRBV7-3|TRBJ2-2
CASSLLGADTGELFF
TGTGCCAGCAGCTTACTGGGGGCCGACACCGGGGAGCTGTTTTTT
>NA|NA|TRBV21-1|TRBJ2-6
CASSKAHLKPSGANVLTF
TGTGCCAGCAGCAAAGCGCACCTCAAGCCCTCTGGGGCCAACGTCCTGACTTTC
>NA|NA|TRBV7-3|TRBJ2-2
CASSQRVGNTGELFF
TGTGCCAGCAGCCAAAGGGTCGGGAACACCGGGGAGCTGTTTTTT
>TRBD2|few|TRBV29-1|TRBJ2-1
CSDRAGSSYNEQFF
TGCAGCGACCGAGCGGGGAGCTCCTACAATGAGCAGTTCTTC
>NA|NA|TRBV5-1|TRBJ2-7
CASSLSGYEQYF
TGCGCCAGCAGCTTGTCCGGTTACGAGCAGTACTTC
>NA|NA|TRBV11-2|TRBJ1-1
CASSFGVTEAFF
TGTGCCAGCAGCTTTGGGGTTACTGAAGCTTTCTTT
>NA|NA|TRBV6-5|TRBJ1-4
CASSYLADSNEKLFF
TGTGCCAGCAGTTACCTAGCGGACTCAAATGAAAAACTGTTTTTT
>TRBD1|once|TRBV10-3|TRBJ1-3
CAISTDRAGNTIYF
TGTGCCATCAGTACGGACAGGGCAGGAAACACCATATATTTT
>NA|NA|TRBV5-5|TRBJ2-1
CASSDPWTTDNEQFF
TGTGCCAGCAGCGACCCCTGGACAACTGACAATGAGCAGTTCTTC
>NA|once|TRBV2|TRBJ1-5
CASRFGNQPQHF
TGTGCCAGCAGATTTGGAAATCAGCCCCAGCATTTT
>NA|few|TRBV6-1|TRBJ2-5
CASSKQVSETQYF
TGTGCCAGCAGCAAACAGGTTTCAGAGACCCAGTACTTC
>TRBD1|NA|TRBV19|TRBJ2-5
CASSRWTGGPYVETQYF
TGTGCCAGTAGTAGATGGACAGGGGGACCCTACGTAGAGACCCAGTACTTC
>NA|NA|TRBV9|TRBJ2-2
CASSSSLVGAGELFF
TGTGCCAGCAGCTCCTCGTTGGTGGGGGCCGGGGAGCTGTTTTTT
>NA|NA|TRBV5-4|TRBJ2-1
CASSQEGLDNEQFF
TGTGCCAGCAGTCAGGAGGGCCTAGACAATGAGCAGTTCTTC
>TRBD1|few|TRBV28|TRBJ2-7
CASSLNMIGGAPYEQYF
TGTGCCAGCAGTTTAAACATGATAGGGGGCGCCCCCTACGAGCAGTACTTC
>NA|few|TRBV29-1|TRBJ1-2
CSVDPPNYGYTF
TGCAGCGTTGATCCCCCCAACTATGGCTACACCTTC
>TRBD1|NA|TRBV28|TRBJ1-4
CASSRDRPNEKLFF
TGTGCCAGCAGTAGGGACAGGCCGAATGAAAAACTGTTTTTT
>TRBD1|NA|TRBV7-6|TRBJ1-1
CASSPLTGGTEAFF
TGTGCCAGCAGCCCACTCACAGGGGGCACTGAAGCTTTCTTT
>NA|many|TRBV5-6|TRBJ2-1
CASSNRMEQFF
TGTGCCAGCAGCAACAGGATGGAGCAGTTCTTC
>TRBD2|NA|TRBV7-8|TRBJ2-1
CASSTTLAGGGNEQFF
TGTGCCAGCAGCACAACTCTAGCGGGAGGAGGGAATGAGCAGTTCTTC
>NA|NA|TRBV5-1|TRBJ2-5
CASSLASGIETQYF
TGCGCCAGCAGCTTGGCCTCGGGGATAGAGACCCAGTACTTC
>NA|NA|TRBV5-6|TRBJ2-7
CASSLEGAFGRSRNEQYF
TGTGCCAGCAGCTTGGAAGGGGCATTTGGCCGGTCTAGGAACGAGCAGTACTTC
>NA|NA|TRBV15|TRBJ1-2
CATSTLRAGNYRERDYGYTF
TGTGCCACCAGCACCCTAAGGGCCGGGAACTATAGAGAGAGGGACTATGGCTACACCTTC
>TRBD2|NA|TRBV28|TRBJ2-1
CASRLAGVFHEQFF
TGTGCCAGCAGACTAGCGGGAGTTTTCCATGAGCAGTTCTTC
>TRBD2|NA|TRBV14|TRBJ2-7
CASSQEQVLAGWDEQYF
TGTGCCAGCAGCCAAGAACAGGTACTAGCGGGATGGGACGAGCAGTACTTC
>NA|once|TRBV5-1|TRBJ1-2
CASSLVAGVDYGYTF
TGCGCCAGCAGCTTGGTGGCAGGGGTGGACTATGGCTACACCTTC
>NA|many|TRBV9|TRBJ1-5
CASSVGGAGNQPQHF
TGTGCCAGCAGCGTAGGCGGGGCTGGGAATCAGCCCCAGCATTTT
>TRBD1|NA|TRBV4-3|TRBJ2-2
CASSLIQGAGGELFF
TGCGCCAGCAGCCTAATACAGGGGGCGGGCGGGGAGCTGTTTTTT
>TRBD1|NA|TRBV7-2|TRBJ2-5
CASSLAGTGEETQYF
TGTGCCAGCAGCTTAGCCGGGACAGGGGAAGAGACCCAGTACTTC
>NA|few|TRBV6-5|TRBJ2-2
CASRAGNTGELFF
TGTGCCAGCAGGGCTGGGAACACCGGGGAGCTGTTTTTT
>NA|NA|TRBV10-1|TRBJ2-6
CASSESGAGANVLTF
TGCGCCAGCAGTGAGTCGGGCGCTGGGGCCAACGTCCTGACTTTC
>TRBD1|many|TRBV5-4|TRBJ2-1
CAGGRQGTYNEQFF
TGTGCCGGGGGACGACAGGGAACCTACAATGAGCAGTTCTTC
>TRBD2|few|TRBV7-8|TRBJ2-2
CASRITSGRSHTGELFF
TGTGCCAGCAGGATAACTAGCGGGAGAAGTCACACCGGGGAGCTGTTTTTT
>NA|NA|TRBV6-1|TRBJ2-7
CASSVGPGGPYEQYF
TGTGCCAGCAGTGTTGGGCCAGGTGGGCCCTACGAGCAGTACTTC
>TRBD2|few|TRBV28|TRBJ2-5
CASTSGSGRWQETQYF
TGTGCCAGCACCTCAGGTAGCGGGAGGTGGCAAGAGACCCAGTACTTC
>TRBD1|NA|TRBV18|TRBJ2-2
CASSPNTGTGTHGELFF
TGTGCCAGCTCACCTAATACCGGGACAGGGACCCACGGGGAGCTGTTTTTT
>NA|NA|TRBV28|TRBJ1-5
CASSYGNQPQHF
TGTGCCAGCAGCTACGGGAATCAGCCCCAGCATTTT
>TRBD2|NA|TRBV7-2|TRBJ2-7
CASSRLRGAPDYEQYF
TGTGCCAGCAGCCGACTGCGGGGGGCGCCGGACTACGAGCAGTACTTC
>TRBD2|NA|TRBV14|TRBJ2-2
CASSLSKGLAGGRGGELFF
TGTGCCAGCAGCCTGTCAAAGGGACTAGCGGGAGGCCGTGGCGGGGAGCTGTTTTTT